What follows are 9 T cell receptor gamma chains derived from one specimen sequenced in a study of gamma delta lymphoproliferative disorders and STAT genes. TCRdb used CATT to re-call clones from the multiplex PCR reads. The sample consists of 4,000 or so gamma-chain clones, approximately 6.5% of them appearing once. PBMCs from patients and controls supplied the genomic DNA for sequencing. Sequencing input: blood. The receptors were sampled from a human donor in good health.

This clone is medium-sized within its sample. Here the V gene is TRGV8, but the J gene went uncalled. Per the germline V gene, CDR1 is VENAVY and CDR2 is YDSYNSRV. CDR3 length: 11 residues. CDR3 in DNA: TGTGCCACCTGGGCGTCCCCACGGGGACTCTTT. Translated, it gives CATWASPRGLF.

This clone was observed at least ten times. The chain combines TRGV9 with TRGJ1 or TRGJ2. TCRdb gives no J gene; it was assigned here by matching the DNA to germline. This CDR3 is built from 14 residues. After removal of 4 bases from V and 4 bases from J, the junction contained 10 bases not matched to a gene. CDR1 GITISATS and CDR2 ISYDGTV come from the germline V gene (reference sequence). CDR3 sequence: CALWDPIGYYKKLF. The CDR3 nucleotides are TGTGCCTTGTGGGACCCTATTGGATATTATAAGAAACTCTTT.

This clone rates as medium-sized (0.01 to 0.1%). The J gene is TRGJP2, the V gene TRGV8. TCRdb carries no J gene annotation; the J gene was assigned here by matching the DNA with germline. The CDR3 covers 14 residues. V was pared by 2 bases and J by 8 bases, with 8 bases of the junction left unmatched. CDR1 and CDR2 (germline): VENAVY, YDSYNSRV. The CDR3: CATWDTGEDWIKTF. For the CDR3, the DNA is TGTGCCACCTGGGATACGGGTGAAGATTGGATCAAGACGTTT.

In its sample, this clone was seen many times. V usage is TRGV9 and J usage is TRGJ1 or TRGJ2. Since TCRdb gives no J gene, matching the DNA to germline was used here to assign it. Per germline, CDR1 GITISATS and CDR2 ISYDGTV (reference sequence). The V segment lost 2 bases and the J segment 3 bases; nucleotides outside the gene matches: 13. The CDR3 runs 16 residues. Here the CDR3 DNA reads TGTGCCTTGTGGGAGGCGTATTTCTTGTGTTATTATAAGAAACTCTTT. As protein: CALWEAYFLCYYKKLF.

The CDR3, as DNA: TGTGCCACCTACCCCGCAAATTATAAGAAACTCTTT. Translation gives CATYPANYKKLF. The chain has TRGV8 and TRGJ1 or TRGJ2. Here the J gene came from matching the DNA to germline, since TCRdb omits it. CDR1 VENAVY and CDR2 YDSYNSRV come from the germline V gene. This CDR3 is 12 amino acids long. The ends lost 8 bases at V and 5 bases at J; junction bases unmatched: 9.

This clone is classed as medium-sized. This sequence joins TRGV11 and TRGJ1 or TRGJ2. Here the J gene was assigned by germline matching of the DNA, as TCRdb has none. TRGV11 is classed as an ORF, of uncertain function. CDR3 size: 17 residues. The ends lost 3 bases at V and 0 bases at J; junction bases unmatched: 11. Written as DNA, the CDR3 is TGTGCCTGCTGGATTAGGGTACCCAATAAGAATTATTATAAGAAACTCTTT. Protein: CACWIRVPNKNYYKKLF.

This clone was counted at least ten times. The gene calls are TRGV8 and TRGJ1 or TRGJ2. TCRdb lists no J gene, so it was determined here by aligning the DNA to germline. J lost 11 bases, V lost 2 bases, and 12 bases had no gene match. The germline CDR1 and CDR2 sequences are VENAVY and YDSYNSRV. This CDR3 has 13 residues. The CDR3 region has the DNA TGTGCCACCTGGGATATATTAAAAGGAGAGAAACTCTTT. It yields the protein CATWDILKGEKLF.

This clone is medium-sized within its sample. The V call is TRGV4, the J call TRGJP1. TCRdb carries no J gene annotation; the J gene was assigned here by matching the DNA with germline. This CDR3 contains 16 residues. Trimming removed 0 bases from V and 0 bases from J; junction bases left unmatched: 4. Germline CDR1 EGSTGY, CDR2 YDSYTSSV. CDR3 in amino acids: CATWDGPDTTGWFKIF. CDR3 nucleotides: TGTGCCACCTGGGATGGGCCGGATACCACTGGTTGGTTCAAGATATTT.

The table lists this clone with many counts. This chain uses TRGV8 with TRGJ1 or TRGJ2. CDR1 and CDR2 (germline): VENAVY, YDSYNSRV. The CDR3 runs 9 residues. Germline trimming cut 3 bases from V and 11 bases from J; bases unmatched to any gene: 1. CDR3 protein: CATWDEKLF. CDR3 bases: TGTGCCACCTGGGATGAGAAACTCTTT.